Below, 32 T cell receptor beta chains from the same sample are listed, as sequenced in a study of blood T cell repertoires in COVID-19. The method was immunoSEQ multiplex PCR; TCRdb's version includes in-frame clones alone and lacks a portion of them. The sample lists under 250,000 clones, around 85% occurring once. The sample was peripheral blood. The receptors derive from a man between 60 and 75 years old with acute or convalescent COVID-19.

The J gene is TRBJ2-6, the V gene TRBV2; TRBD2 is a possible D gene (5 bases). The germline V and J ends were trimmed by 6 bases and 0 bases, with 12 bases remaining between them. The length of the CDR3 is 16 residues. Germline CDR1 SNHLY, CDR2 FYNNEI. The CDR3 spells CASRERESSGANVLTF. The DNA for the CDR3 is TGTGCCAGCAGGGAGAGGGAAAGCTCTGGGGCCAACGTCCTGACTTTC.

The rearrangement joins TRBV5-1 to TRBJ2-7; 7 bases fit TRBD2. Trimming at V came to 3 bases and at J to 2 bases, leaving 5 bases not matched to a gene. CDR3 length equals 14 residues. The germline V gene encodes CDR1 SGHRS and CDR2 YFSETQ. The CDR3 DNA follows: TGCGCCAGCAGCTCGGGACTATTTCCCTACGAGCAGTACTTC. It is translated as CASSSGLFPYEQYF.

The genes are TRBV28 and TRBJ1-1; TRBD1 aligns across 10 bases. V lost 5 bases and J lost 6; bases outside the gene matches: 9. The CDR3 sequence is 15 residues long. Germline CDR1 reads MDHEN; CDR2 reads SYDVKM. The CDR3 protein is CASSNQRQGAAEAFF. In DNA form, the CDR3 reads TGTGCCAGCAGTAACCAAAGACAGGGGGCCGCTGAAGCTTTCTTT. The full variable domain, completed using reference TRBV28 and TRBJ1-1, is DVKVTQSSRYLVKRTGEKVFLECVQDMDHENMFWYRQDPGLGLRLIYFSYDVKMKEKGDIPEGYSVSREKKERFSLILESASTNQTSMYLCASSNQRQGAAEAFFGQGTRLTVV.

The genes are TRBV29-1 and TRBJ2-6, with D maybe TRBD2 (6 bases). Germline V gene sequence: CDR1 SQVTM, CDR2 ANQGSEA. Trimming removed 3 bases from V and 2 bases from J, with 11 bases in between. There are 15 residues in the CDR3. The CDR3 region has the DNA TGCAGCGTTGACCCTGGGACTCCTGGGGCCAACGTCCTGACTTTC. It encodes CSVDPGTPGANVLTF.

This clone occurred a few times. The chain has TRBV28 and TRBJ2-2; 8 bases match TRBD1. Germline trimming cut 8 bases from V and 6 bases from J; bases unmatched to any gene: 8. CDR1 is MDHEN, CDR2 SYDVKM, per germline. This CDR3 spans 14 amino acids. This CDR3 reads CASLRTGWAGELFF. The CDR3 DNA reads TGTGCCAGCCTCCGGACAGGGTGGGCCGGGGAGCTGTTTTTT.

The rearrangement links TRBV6-5 to TRBJ1-3; 8 nucleotides line up with TRBD1. V was clipped by 6 bases and J by 4 bases; unmatched bases: 8. The CDR3 consists of 15 residues. Germline values: CDR1 MNHEY, CDR2 SVGAGI. The CDR3 protein is CASSDDRGNGNTIYF. DNA of the CDR3: TGTGCCAGCAGCGATGACAGGGGAAACGGAAACACCATATATTTT.

The chain recombines TRBV15 with TRBJ2-5, with D possibly TRBD1 on 5 matching bases. Germline V CDR1 and CDR2: LNHNV, YYDKDF (reference sequence). The germline V and J ends were trimmed by 3 bases and 0 bases, with 11 bases remaining between them. The CDR3 is 15 amino acids. The CDR3 DNA follows: TGTGCCACCAGCAGGGAAACAGGATACCAAGAGACCCAGTACTTC. Protein sequence: CATSRETGYQETQYF.

This chain joins TRBV10-3 and TRBJ1-1; weak D call: TRBD1 (6 bases). CDR3 length equals 13 residues. V shed 10 bases and J shed 2 bases, with 14 bases lying between them. CDR1 and CDR2 (germline): ENHRY, SYGVKD. CDR3 sequence reads: CATRQDFNTEAFF. CDR3 nucleotide sequence: TGTGCCACGAGACAGGATTTCAACACTGAAGCTTTCTTT.

This clone was seen a handful of times. The chain recombines TRBV7-2 with TRBJ1-6, with D possibly matching TRBD1 (5 bases). The V gene lost 5 bases and the J gene lost 6 bases, with 14 bases spanning the gap. The germline gives CDR1 SGHTA, CDR2 FQGNSA. The CDR3 consists of 15 residues. This CDR3 reads CASSVWGNTNSPLHF. The CDR3 DNA sequence: TGTGCCAGCAGCGTGTGGGGCAATACTAATTCACCCCTCCACTTT.

V usage is TRBV4-3 and J usage is TRBJ2-5; 7 bases are a match to TRBD1. Germline CDR1 LGHNA, CDR2 YSLEER. With V trimmed by 3 bases and J by 2 bases, 6 bases remained unmatched. This CDR3 has 15 amino acids. The CDR3 bases are TGCGCCAGCAGCCAGGAAGGGACAGAACAAGAGACCCAGTACTTC. Protein: CASSQEGTEQETQYF.

This chain connects TRBV5-4 to TRBJ2-1, with TRBD2 as a possible D gene (5 bases). Germline CDR1 and CDR2: SGHNT and YYREEE (reference sequence). V dropped 4 bases and J dropped 7 bases, with 18 bases sitting between them. CDR3 length equals 15 residues. CDR3 loop: CASSGKDSLKNEQFF. The CDR3 nucleotides read TGTGCCAGCAGCGGTAAGGACTCCCTTAAAAATGAGCAGTTCTTC.

The rearrangement uses TRBV6-6 and TRBJ2-1; TRBD2 matches 14 bases. The V and J ends lost 5 bases and 1 base, in that order; junction bases with no gene match: 10. The CDR3 covers 19 residues. CDR1 and CDR2 (germline): MNHNY, SVGAGI (reference sequence). The CDR3 sequence: CASSLVTSGRANSYNEQFF. The CDR3 nucleotides are TGTGCCAGCAGTCTTGTGACTAGCGGGAGGGCCAATTCCTACAATGAGCAGTTCTTC.

About this clone itself: Other nucleotide sequences in the sample specify the same CDR3. J is TRBJ1-5 and V is TRBV21-1. TRBV21-1 is a pseudogene segment. This CDR3 has 17 amino acids. DNA of the CDR3: TGTGCCAGTAGCTCCTGGGGGGGGCGCGGTAGCAATCAGCCCCAGCATTTT. Protein sequence: CASSSWGGRGSNQPQHF.

The chain has TRBV7-9 and TRBJ2-2, with 9 positions matching TRBD2. CDR3 length: 14 residues. CDR1 and CDR2 (germline): SEHNR, FQNEAQ (reference sequence). V lost 8 bases, J lost 7 bases, and 8 bases stayed unmatched. CDR3 sequence (DNA): TGTGCCAGCCATCCAGCGGGAGGTTACGGGGAGCTGTTTTTT. It is translated as CASHPAGGYGELFF.

V gene TRBV28 combines with J gene TRBJ2-4; a possible D gene is TRBD1 (6 bases). V was shortened by 6 bases and J by 10 bases, with 19 bases between the two germline ends. The CDR3 contains 14 residues. CDR1 MDHEN and CDR2 SYDVKM come from the germline V gene. The CDR3 region has the DNA TGTGCCAGCAGCCGACCCGGACAGTTCTATATTCAGTACTTC. Its protein product is CASSRPGQFYIQYF.

The V gene is TRBV30, the J gene TRBJ1-5, with unresolved D. Germline V gene lookup returns CDR1 GTSNPN and CDR2 SVGIG (reference sequence). The CDR3 is 13 residues long. V gave up 1 base and J gave up 6 bases, with 10 bases separating them. The CDR3 reads CAWSENRGQPQHF. In nucleotides, the CDR3 is TGTGCCTGGAGTGAGAACCGAGGTCAGCCCCAGCATTTT.

This clone was seen a few times. V usage is TRBV19 and J usage is TRBJ1-1; D is uncertain. V was shortened by 5 bases and J by 4 bases, with 20 bases between the two germline ends. Per the germline V gene, CDR1 is LNHDA and CDR2 is SQIVND (reference sequence). This CDR3 comprises 16 residues. CDR3 nucleotides: TGTGCCAGTAGTCCTGAAGGCGACTTTCCCCCCACTGAAGCTTTCTTT. It codes for CASSPEGDFPPTEAFF.

This rearrangement joins TRBV19 to TRBJ1-5; TRBD1 might be the D (5 bases). This CDR3 has 15 residues. Germline lookup yields CDR1 LNHDA and CDR2 SQIVND (reference sequence). Trimming removed 4 bases from V and 0 bases from J, with 10 bases in between. The CDR3 DNA is TGTGCCAGTAGTAAGGGACTTTCTAGCAATCAGCCCCAGCATTTT. It yields the protein CASSKGLSSNQPQHF.

The chain couples TRBV19 to TRBJ1-5; tentatively, D is TRBD1 (5 bases). CDR3 size: 14 residues. Germline-derived CDR1 and CDR2 are LNHDA and SQIVND (reference sequence). The V end lost 5 bases, the J end lost 5 bases, and 13 bases lay between the germline ends. CDR3 DNA sequence: TGTGCCAGTAGTCAAAGGGGTAACGATCAGCCCCAGCATTTT. The encoded protein is CASSQRGNDQPQHF.

This sequence joins TRBV19 and TRBJ2-3; TRBD1 aligns across 8 bases. The CDR3 runs to 13 residues. Per the germline V gene, CDR1 is LNHDA and CDR2 is SQIVND (reference sequence). The V gene end was trimmed by 6 bases and the J gene end by 4 bases; junction bases not matched to a gene: 3. The chain's CDR3 is CASRGTGSDTQYF. CDR3 nucleotide sequence: TGTGCCAGTAGAGGGACAGGTTCAGATACGCAGTATTTT.

CDR3 sequence: CASSLDGETQYF. The DNA of the CDR3 is TGCGCCAGCAGCTTGGACGGAGAGACCCAGTACTTC. The chain uses TRBV5-1 and TRBJ2-5; D ambiguous. Germline V gene data show CDR1 as SGHRS and CDR2 as YFSETQ. The germline V and J ends were trimmed by 0 bases and 4 bases, with 4 bases remaining between them. There are 12 residues in the CDR3.

The chain employs TRBV9 and TRBJ1-6; 7 nucleotides align to TRBD1. This CDR3 has 17 amino acids. Unmatched junction bases numbered 13, after V lost 3 bases and J lost 7 bases. Germline loops: CDR1 SGDLS, CDR2 YYNGEE. The CDR3 loop reads CASSGQGGLVENSPLHF. CDR3 nucleotides: TGTGCCAGCAGCGGTCAAGGGGGCCTCGTAGAGAATTCACCCCTCCACTTT.

This sequence joins TRBV5-4 and TRBJ2-3; D is perhaps TRBD2 (6 bases). Germline loops: CDR1 SGHNT, CDR2 YYREEE (reference sequence). The CDR3 extends over 16 amino acids. Trimming stripped 5 bases from V and 2 bases from J, with 18 bases between. The CDR3 region has the DNA TGTGCCAGCAGGACAAATGGGAGGAGTTTCACAGATACGCAGTATTTT. Residues: CASRTNGRSFTDTQYF.

V and J are TRBV19 and TRBJ1-1, with D perhaps TRBD1 (6 bases). CDR1 LNHDA and CDR2 SQIVND come from the germline V gene (reference sequence). There are 13 residues in the CDR3. Trimming pared 4 bases from V and 6 bases from J, leaving 12 bases between. This CDR3 is CASSTTKGAEAFF. The CDR3 nucleotides read TGTGCCAGTAGTACGACAAAGGGGGCTGAAGCTTTCTTT. The whole variable domain, filled in from reference TRBV19 and TRBJ1-1, reads DGGITQSPKYLFRKEGQNVTLSCEQNLNHDAMYWYRQDPGQGLRLIYYSQIVNDFQKGDIAEGYSVSREKKESFPLTVTSAQKNPTAFYLCASSTTKGAEAFFGQGTRLTVV.

This chain connects TRBV2 to TRBJ2-1; D is uncertain. In germline, CDR1 is SNHLY, CDR2 FYNNEI. The CDR3 consists of 13 residues. Trimming stripped 6 bases from V and 6 bases from J, with 12 bases between. CDR3 sequence reads: CASSADTGNEQFF. In DNA form, the CDR3 reads TGTGCCAGCAGCGCCGACACCGGCAATGAGCAGTTCTTC.

The chain is built from TRBV24-1 and TRBJ2-2; D remains ambiguous. CDR3 length: 16 amino acids. Looked up from germline, CDR1 is KGHDR and CDR2 is SFDVKD. Between the trimmed V and J ends, which lost 0 bases and 1 base, there was a span of 8 bases. CDR3 nucleotides: TGTGCCACCAGTGATTTGTACAGCCTGAACACCGGGGAGCTGTTTTTT. Protein: CATSDLYSLNTGELFF.

V usage is TRBV6-5 and J usage is TRBJ2-7, with 10 bases fitting TRBD1. This CDR3 spans 15 amino acids. CDR1 and CDR2 from the germline V gene are MNHEY and SVGAGI. Unmatched junction bases numbered 10, after V lost 5 bases and J lost 6 bases. CDR3 residues: CASSPQWDRGGEQYF. The CDR3 DNA follows: TGTGCCAGCAGTCCCCAGTGGGACAGGGGTGGCGAGCAGTACTTC.

This rearrangement joins TRBV12-3 or TRBV12-4 to TRBJ1-1; D is unresolved. The CDR3 spans 13 residues. V was pared by 10 bases and J by 1 base, with 13 bases between. Written as DNA, the CDR3 is TGTGCCAACCGCAGAGGGAGGAACACTGAAGCTTTCTTT. It yields the protein CANRRGRNTEAFF.

The chain employs TRBV28 and TRBJ1-5, with D perhaps TRBD1 (5 bases). The V gene's germline CDR1 is MDHEN and CDR2 SYDVKM. Trimming took off 5 bases at V and 4 bases at J, with 12 bases between the two ends. This CDR3 has 14 amino acids. The CDR3 nucleotides read TGTGCCAGCAGTACAGGACAACGAAATCAGCCCCAGCATTTT. Its translation is CASSTGQRNQPQHF.

This clone was detected once. The chain uses TRBV7-8 and TRBJ1-5, with D maybe TRBD1 (6 bases). CDR3 length equals 18 residues. Per the germline V gene, CDR1 is SGHVS and CDR2 is FQNEAQ. Trimming took 1 base from V and 0 from J, leaving 16 bases between them. Here the CDR3 DNA reads TGTGCCAGCAGCTTAGTTAACACGGACAGTTATAGCAATCAGCCCCAGCATTTT. Protein product: CASSLVNTDSYSNQPQHF.

V usage is TRBV19 and J usage is TRBJ2-5, with TRBD2 identical over 13 bases. The V gene end was trimmed by 4 bases and the J gene end by 4 bases; junction bases not matched to a gene: 6. CDR1 and CDR2 (germline): LNHDA, SQIVND (reference sequence). The CDR3 loop spans 16 amino acids. CDR3 DNA sequence: TGTGCCAGTAGTACCCTCGGACTAGCGGGAGCAGAGACCCAGTACTTC. This encodes CASSTLGLAGAETQYF.

This clone was seen a handful of times. The chain is built from TRBV12-3 or TRBV12-4 and TRBJ1-5; D ambiguous. Trimming took off 6 bases at V and 6 bases at J, with 12 bases between the two ends. This CDR3 contains 13 residues. The CDR3 sequence is CASSLGDVQPQHF. DNA of the CDR3: TGTGCCAGCAGCCTCGGGGATGTTCAGCCCCAGCATTTT.